This T cell receptor beta chain was captured by sequencing in a study of T cell changes during pregnancy in multiple sclerosis. The CDR3 sequence is 16 residues long. V was shortened by 0 bases and J by 2 bases, with 12 bases between the two germline ends. Germline values: CDR1 SGHDT, CDR2 YYEEEE. The assay was immunoSEQ multiplex PCR, and TCRdb's table has in-frame clones only and misses some. Found here are tens of thousands of clones, approximately 95% of them singletons; the top ten hold roughly 0.14%. The sequence was collected from a female donor with multiple sclerosis, enrolled in a pregnancy study. The input for sequencing was CD4+ T cells from peripheral blood mononuclear cells, taken after pregnancy. The chain has TRBV5-6 and TRBJ1-5; D is uncertain. The CDR3 reads CASSLGRVFGNQPQHF. For the CDR3, the DNA is TGTGCCAGCAGCTTGGGTCGGGTTTTCGGCAATCAGCCCCAGCATTTT.